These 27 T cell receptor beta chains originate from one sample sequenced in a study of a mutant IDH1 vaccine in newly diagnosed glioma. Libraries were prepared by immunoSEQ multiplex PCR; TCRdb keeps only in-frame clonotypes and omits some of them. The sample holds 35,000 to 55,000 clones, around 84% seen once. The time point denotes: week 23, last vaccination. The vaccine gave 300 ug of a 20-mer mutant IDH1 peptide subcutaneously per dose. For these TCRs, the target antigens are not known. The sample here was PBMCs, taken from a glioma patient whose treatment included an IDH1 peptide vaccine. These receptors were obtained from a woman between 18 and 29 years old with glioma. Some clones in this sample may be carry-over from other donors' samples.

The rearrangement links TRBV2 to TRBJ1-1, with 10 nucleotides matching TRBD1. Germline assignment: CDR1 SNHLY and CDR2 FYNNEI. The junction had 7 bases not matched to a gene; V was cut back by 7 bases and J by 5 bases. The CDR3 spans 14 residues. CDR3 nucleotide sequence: TGTGCCAGCACTGACTGGACAGGGGGTACTGAAGCTTTCTTT. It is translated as CASTDWTGGTEAFF.

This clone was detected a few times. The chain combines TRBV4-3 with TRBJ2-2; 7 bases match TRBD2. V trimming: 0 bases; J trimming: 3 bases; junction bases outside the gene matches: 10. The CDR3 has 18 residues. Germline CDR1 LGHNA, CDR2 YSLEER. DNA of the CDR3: TGCGCCAGCAGCCAAGAGGGGGGAGGGCGTAGTGACACCGGGGAGCTGTTTTTT. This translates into CASSQEGGGRSDTGELFF.

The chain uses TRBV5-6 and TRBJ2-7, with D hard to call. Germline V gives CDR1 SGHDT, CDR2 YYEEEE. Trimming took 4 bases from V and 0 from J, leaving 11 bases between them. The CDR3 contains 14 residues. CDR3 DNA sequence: TGTGCCAGCAGCAGGACGGATAGCTCCTACGAGCAGTACTTC. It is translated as CASSRTDSSYEQYF.

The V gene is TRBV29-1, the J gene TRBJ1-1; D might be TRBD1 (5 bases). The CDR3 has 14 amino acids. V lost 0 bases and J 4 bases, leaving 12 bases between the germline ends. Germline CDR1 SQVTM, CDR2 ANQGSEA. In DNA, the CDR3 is TGCAGCGTTGAAGATCAGGGAAGGACCACTGAAGCTTTCTTT. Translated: CSVEDQGRTTEAFF.

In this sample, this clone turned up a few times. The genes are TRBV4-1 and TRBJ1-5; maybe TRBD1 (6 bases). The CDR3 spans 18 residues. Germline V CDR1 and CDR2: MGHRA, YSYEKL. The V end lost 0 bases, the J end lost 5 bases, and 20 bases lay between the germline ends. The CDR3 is CASSQDRGGRGTYQPQHF. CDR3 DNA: TGCGCCAGCAGCCAAGATAGGGGGGGAAGAGGGACATATCAGCCCCAGCATTTT.

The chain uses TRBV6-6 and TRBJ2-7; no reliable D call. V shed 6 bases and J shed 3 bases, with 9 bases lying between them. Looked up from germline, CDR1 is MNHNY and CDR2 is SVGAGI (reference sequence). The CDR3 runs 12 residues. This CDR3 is CASSPPNYEQYF. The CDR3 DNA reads TGTGCCAGCAGCCCGCCGAACTACGAGCAGTACTTC.

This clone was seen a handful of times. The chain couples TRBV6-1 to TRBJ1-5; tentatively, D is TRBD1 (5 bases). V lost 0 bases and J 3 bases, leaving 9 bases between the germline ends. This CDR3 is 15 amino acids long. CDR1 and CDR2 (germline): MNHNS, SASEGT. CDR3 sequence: CASSEAGGYNQPQHF. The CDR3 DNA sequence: TGTGCCAGCAGTGAAGCGGGGGGGTACAATCAGCCCCAGCATTTT.

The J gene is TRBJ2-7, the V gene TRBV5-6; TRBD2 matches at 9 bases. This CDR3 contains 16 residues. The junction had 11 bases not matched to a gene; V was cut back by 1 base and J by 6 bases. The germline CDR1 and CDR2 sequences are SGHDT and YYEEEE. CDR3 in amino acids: CASSLTAGGPWGEQYF. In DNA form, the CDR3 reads TGTGCCAGCAGCTTGACTGCGGGAGGGCCTTGGGGCGAGCAGTACTTC.

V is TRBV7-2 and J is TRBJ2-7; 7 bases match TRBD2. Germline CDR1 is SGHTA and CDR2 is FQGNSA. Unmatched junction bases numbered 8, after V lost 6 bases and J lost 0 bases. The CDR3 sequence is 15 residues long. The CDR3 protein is CASRAGLADSYEQYF. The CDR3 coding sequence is TGTGCCAGCAGAGCCGGCCTAGCGGACTCCTACGAGCAGTACTTC.

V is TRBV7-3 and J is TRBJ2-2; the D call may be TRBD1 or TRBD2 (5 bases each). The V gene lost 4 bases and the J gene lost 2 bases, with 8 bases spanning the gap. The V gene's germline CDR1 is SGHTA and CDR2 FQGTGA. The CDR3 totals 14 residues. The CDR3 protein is CASSSGANTGELFF. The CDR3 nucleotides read TGTGCCAGCAGCTCCGGGGCCAACACCGGGGAGCTGTTTTTT.

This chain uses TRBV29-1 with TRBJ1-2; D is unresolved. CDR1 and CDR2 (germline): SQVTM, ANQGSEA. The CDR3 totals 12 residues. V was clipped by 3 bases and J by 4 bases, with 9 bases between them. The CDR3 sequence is CSVEAQSYGYTF. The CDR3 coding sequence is TGCAGCGTTGAGGCACAGAGCTATGGCTACACCTTC.

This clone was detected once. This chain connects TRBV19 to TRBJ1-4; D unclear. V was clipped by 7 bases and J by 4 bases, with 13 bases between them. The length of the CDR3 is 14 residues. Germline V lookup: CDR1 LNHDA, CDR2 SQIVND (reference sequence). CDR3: CASNQDRRNEKLFF. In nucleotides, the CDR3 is TGTGCCAGTAACCAGGACCGACGTAATGAAAAACTGTTTTTT.

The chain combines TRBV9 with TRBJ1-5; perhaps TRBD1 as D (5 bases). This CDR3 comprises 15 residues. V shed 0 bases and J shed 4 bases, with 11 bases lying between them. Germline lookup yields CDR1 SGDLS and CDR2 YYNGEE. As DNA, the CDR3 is TGTGCCAGCAGCGTAGAACCAGGGAGAAATCAGCCCCAGCATTTT. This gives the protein CASSVEPGRNQPQHF. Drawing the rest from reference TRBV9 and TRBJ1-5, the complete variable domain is DSGVTQTPKHLITATGQRVTLRCSPRSGDLSVYWYQQSLDQGLQFLIQYYNGEERAKGNILERFSAQQFPDLHSELNLSSLELGDSALYFCASSVEPGRNQPQHFGDGTRLSIL.

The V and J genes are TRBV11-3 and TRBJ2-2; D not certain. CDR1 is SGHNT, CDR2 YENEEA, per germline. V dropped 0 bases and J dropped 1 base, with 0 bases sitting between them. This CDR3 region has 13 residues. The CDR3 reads CASSLENTGELFF. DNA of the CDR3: TGTGCCAGCAGCTTAGAGAACACCGGGGAGCTGTTTTTT.

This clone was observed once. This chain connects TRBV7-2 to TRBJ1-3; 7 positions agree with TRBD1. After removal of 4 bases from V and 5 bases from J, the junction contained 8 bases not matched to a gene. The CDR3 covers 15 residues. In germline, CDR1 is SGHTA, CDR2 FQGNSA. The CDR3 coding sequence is TGTGCCAGCAGCTCCGGGACAGACGTAAGAAACACCATATATTTT. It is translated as CASSSGTDVRNTIYF.

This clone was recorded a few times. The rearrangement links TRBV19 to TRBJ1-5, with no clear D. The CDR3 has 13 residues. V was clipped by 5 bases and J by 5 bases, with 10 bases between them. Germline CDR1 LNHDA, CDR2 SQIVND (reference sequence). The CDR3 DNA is TGTGCCAGTAGTGTTACAGAATATCAGCCCCAGCATTTT. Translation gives CASSVTEYQPQHF.

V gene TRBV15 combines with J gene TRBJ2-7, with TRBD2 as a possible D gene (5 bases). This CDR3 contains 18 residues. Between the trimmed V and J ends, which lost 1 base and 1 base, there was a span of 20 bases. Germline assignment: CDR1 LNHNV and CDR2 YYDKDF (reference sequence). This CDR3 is CATSRVSGVVLRSYEQYF. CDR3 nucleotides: TGTGCCACCAGCAGAGTATCCGGGGTCGTTTTGAGGTCCTACGAGCAGTACTTC.

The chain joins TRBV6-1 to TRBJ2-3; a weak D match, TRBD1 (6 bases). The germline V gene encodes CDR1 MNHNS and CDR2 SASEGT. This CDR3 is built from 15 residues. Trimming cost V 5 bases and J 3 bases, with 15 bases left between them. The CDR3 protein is CASSLGAGWTDTQYF. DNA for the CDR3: TGTGCCAGCAGTTTGGGGGCAGGGTGGACAGATACGCAGTATTTT.

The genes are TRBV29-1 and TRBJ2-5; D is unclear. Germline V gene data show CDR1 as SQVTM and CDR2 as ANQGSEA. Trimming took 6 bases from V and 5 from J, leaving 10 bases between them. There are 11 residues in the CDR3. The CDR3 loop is CSVTEGETQYF. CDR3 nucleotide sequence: TGCAGCGTAACAGAAGGGGAGACCCAGTACTTC.

CDR3 in amino acids: CASSIRDRGGQPQHF. CDR3 sequence (DNA): TGTGCCAGTAGTATCCGGGACAGGGGCGGGCAGCCCCAGCATTTT. The chain joins TRBV19 to TRBJ1-5; 10 bases fit TRBD1. Germline loops: CDR1 LNHDA, CDR2 SQIVND (reference sequence). V trimming: 3 bases; J trimming: 7 bases; junction bases outside the gene matches: 6. This CDR3 is built from 15 residues.

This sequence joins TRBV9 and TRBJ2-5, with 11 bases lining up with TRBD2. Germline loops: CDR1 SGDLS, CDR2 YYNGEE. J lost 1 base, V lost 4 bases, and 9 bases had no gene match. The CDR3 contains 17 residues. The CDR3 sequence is CASSKGPLAGVQETQYF. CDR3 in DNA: TGTGCCAGCAGCAAAGGACCACTAGCGGGGGTCCAAGAGACCCAGTACTTC. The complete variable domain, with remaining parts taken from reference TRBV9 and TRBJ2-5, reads DSGVTQTPKHLITATGQRVTLRCSPRSGDLSVYWYQQSLDQGLQFLIQYYNGEERAKGNILERFSAQQFPDLHSELNLSSLELGDSALYFCASSKGPLAGVQETQYFGPGTRLLVL.

CDR3 sequence (DNA): TGTGCCAGCAGCTTGACGAGTAACACTGAAGCTTTCTTT. It codes for CASSLTSNTEAFF. The chain uses TRBV7-6 and TRBJ1-1; D is unclear. Germline CDR1 SGHVS, CDR2 FNYEAQ. This CDR3 has 13 amino acids. V lost 3 bases and J 2 bases, leaving 7 bases between the germline ends.

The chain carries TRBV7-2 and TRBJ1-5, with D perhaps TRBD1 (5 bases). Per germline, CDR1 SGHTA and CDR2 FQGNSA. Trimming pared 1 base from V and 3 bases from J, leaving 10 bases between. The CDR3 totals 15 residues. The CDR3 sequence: CASSLGQGPNQPQHF. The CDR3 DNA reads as TGTGCCAGCAGCTTAGGTCAGGGCCCCAATCAGCCCCAGCATTTT. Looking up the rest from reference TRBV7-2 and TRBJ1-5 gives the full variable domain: GAGVSQSPSNKVTEKGKDVELRCDPISGHTALYWYRQSLGQGLEFLIYFQGNSAPDKSGLPSDRFSAERTGGSVSTLTIQRTQQEDSAVYLCASSLGQGPNQPQHFGDGTRLSIL.

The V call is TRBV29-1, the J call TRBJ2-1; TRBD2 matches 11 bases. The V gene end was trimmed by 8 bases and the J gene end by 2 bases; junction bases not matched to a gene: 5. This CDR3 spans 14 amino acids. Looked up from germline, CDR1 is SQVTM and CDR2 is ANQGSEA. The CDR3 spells CSSRLAGTYNEQFF. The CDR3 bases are TGCAGCTCCAGACTAGCGGGAACCTACAATGAGCAGTTCTTC.

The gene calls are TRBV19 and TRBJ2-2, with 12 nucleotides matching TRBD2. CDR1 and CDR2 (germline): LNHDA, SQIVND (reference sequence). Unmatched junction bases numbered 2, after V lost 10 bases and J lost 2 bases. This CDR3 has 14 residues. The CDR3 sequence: CATTSGSNTGELFF. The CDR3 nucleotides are TGTGCCACGACTAGCGGGAGTAACACCGGGGAGCTGTTTTTT.

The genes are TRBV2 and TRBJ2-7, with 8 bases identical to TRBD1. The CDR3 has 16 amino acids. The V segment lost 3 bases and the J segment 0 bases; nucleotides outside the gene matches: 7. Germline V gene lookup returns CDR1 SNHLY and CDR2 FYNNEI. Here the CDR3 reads CASSEVDRVGSYEQYF. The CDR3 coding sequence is TGTGCCAGCAGTGAGGTGGACAGGGTGGGCTCCTACGAGCAGTACTTC.

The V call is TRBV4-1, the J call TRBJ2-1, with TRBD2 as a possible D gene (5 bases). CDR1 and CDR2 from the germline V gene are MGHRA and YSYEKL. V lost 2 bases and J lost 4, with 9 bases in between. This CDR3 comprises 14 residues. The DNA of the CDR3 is TGCGCCAGCAGCCAAAGACGGGAATACAATGAGCAGTTCTTC. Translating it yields CASSQRREYNEQFF.